This is a list of T cell receptor beta chains from one sample in a study of shared clonotypes between healthy human individuals. Profiling relied on immunoSEQ multiplex PCR, and the TCRdb table lists in-frame clones only, not all of them. This table holds 1,400,000 or so clones, approximately 98.5% found once. Sequenced input: naive CD4+ T cells sorted from blood. These receptors all come from a man younger than 45 in good health. Both conserved end residues are part of each CDR3. A D gene is named only where the DNA matches it firmly. Size tells how often a clone was seen (once, few, many) or the class of an expanded clone, and some rows leave it out.

D gene,clone size,V gene,J gene,CDR3 DNA,CDR3 protein
TRBD1,-,TRBV27,TRBJ2-7,TGTGCCAGCAGTTTATCGGACACAGGGGTACAGTACTTC,CASSLSDTGVQYF
-,-,TRBV23-1,TRBJ2-2,TGCGCCAGCAGTCAATTTAACTTGTGGTGCATGGGCAAAACCAGCACCGGGGAGCTGTTTTTT,CASSQFNLWCMGKTSTGELFF
-,-,TRBV14,TRBJ2-1,TGTGCCAGCAGCCAGGCTAGGGCAGGGGCCTACAATGAGCAGTTCTTC,CASSQARAGAYNEQFF
TRBD2,once,TRBV7-3,TRBJ2-1,TGTGCCAGCAGCGGGGAGGGACCTCCAAATGAGCAGTTCTTC,CASSGEGPPNEQFF
TRBD1,-,TRBV5-1,TRBJ2-5,TGCGCCAGCAGCTTTGGACAGGGCCTAGAGACCCAGTACTTC,CASSFGQGLETQYF
TRBD1,-,TRBV6-5,TRBJ2-5,TGTGCCAGTCCCGGGACAGCAAAAGAGACCCAGTACTTC,CASPGTAKETQYF
-,-,TRBV27,TRBJ2-5,TGTGCCAGCAGTTTCCGGCGAGTCCCCAACCCAGTGACCCAGTACTTC,CASSFRRVPNPVTQYF
-,-,TRBV7-9,TRBJ2-2,TGTGCCAGCAGCCCACGAACTCTAGCGCACACCGGGGAGCTGTTTTTT,CASSPRTLAHTGELFF
-,-,TRBV4-2,TRBJ2-1,TGTGCCAGCAGCCAAGACGGGCATTCCGGCTCCTACAATGAGCAGTTCTTC,CASSQDGHSGSYNEQFF
TRBD2,-,TRBV7-9,TRBJ2-5,TGTGCCAGCAGCTCGACTCCTGCGGGAGGCCAAGAGACCCAGTACTTC,CASSSTPAGGQETQYF
TRBD2,-,TRBV12-5,TRBJ2-1,TGTGCTAGTGGCTGGGAGGGCCGTTACAATGAGCAGTTCTTC,CASGWEGRYNEQFF
TRBD1,-,TRBV29-1,TRBJ2-3,TGCAGCGTTGAAGACCGGTTACAGGGGGCCACAGATACGCAGTATTTT,CSVEDRLQGATDTQYF
-,-,TRBV5-1,TRBJ2-7,TGCGCCAGCAGCTTGGACGGATACTACGAGCAGTACTTC,CASSLDGYYEQYF
-,-,TRBV2,TRBJ2-7,TGTGCCAGCAGTGAGTATGGGGGCAACGAGCAGTACTTC,CASSEYGGNEQYF
-,-,TRBV18,TRBJ1-5,TGTGCCAGCTCACCTATGGGGCTTCAGCCCCAGCATTTT,CASSPMGLQPQHF
TRBD2,-,TRBV27,TRBJ2-7,TGTGCCAGCAGTTCTCCGGGACTAGCGGGAGCCTCAACTGCCTACGAGCAGTACTTC,CASSSPGLAGASTAYEQYF
TRBD1,-,TRBV30,TRBJ1-2,TGTGCCTGGAGTGTTCTACGGCAGGGGGTCGACTATGGCTACACCTTC,CAWSVLRQGVDYGYTF
-,-,TRBV19,TRBJ1-3,TGTGCCAGTAGTACACCACATACTGGAAACACCATATATTTT,CASSTPHTGNTIYF
-,-,TRBV19,TRBJ2-2,TGTGCCACAAAGGATGGCGTCGGGGAGCTGTTTTTT,CATKDGVGELFF
TRBD2,few,TRBV7-2,TRBJ2-7,TGTGCCAGCAGCTTAGGCGGGAGGGCCTACGAGCAGTACTTC,CASSLGGRAYEQYF
-,-,TRBV18,TRBJ2-1,TGTGCCAGCACAAGCAGTGACTACAATGAGCAGTTCTTC,CASTSSDYNEQFF
-,-,TRBV7-5,TRBJ2-6,TGTGCCAGTAGACAAAGTCGGGCCAACGTCCTGACTTTC,CASRQSRANVLTF
-,-,TRBV7-6,TRBJ1-2,TGTGCCAGCAGCCCCAGCGGGCCCGCGGGTGGCTACACCTTC,CASSPSGPAGGYTF
TRBD1,-,TRBV19,TRBJ1-5,TGTGCCAGTAAGCCGGACAGGGGGCGTAATCAGCCCCAGCATTTT,CASKPDRGRNQPQHF
TRBD1,-,TRBV7-2,TRBJ2-1,TGTGCCAGCAGCCACAGGACAGGGGTAGGCAATGAGCAGTTCTTC,CASSHRTGVGNEQFF
TRBD2,-,TRBV4-1,TRBJ2-3,TGCGCCAGCAGTCCTAGCCCTCTAGCGGGAGGGCCTGGGCAGTATTTT,CASSPSPLAGGPGQYF
-,-,TRBV6-6,TRBJ1-1,TGTGCCAGCAGTTACGGTCCTCTGAACACTGAAGCTTTCTTT,CASSYGPLNTEAFF
TRBD1,-,TRBV5-4,TRBJ1-1,TGTGCCAGCAGCTTGGCGAAACAGGGGGGCACTGAAGCTTTCTTT,CASSLAKQGGTEAFF
TRBD2,-,TRBV15,TRBJ2-1,TGTGCCACCAGCCCTGGGACTAGCGGGGCGGCGGGGTACAATGAGCAGTTCTTC,CATSPGTSGAAGYNEQFF
-,-,TRBV18,TRBJ2-1,TGTGCCAGCTCACCAAAGACTAGCAATGAGCAGTTCTTC,CASSPKTSNEQFF
TRBD2,-,TRBV7-9,TRBJ2-7,TGTGCCAGCAGCTTATGGGTGGGACTAGGAACCTACGAGCAGTACTTC,CASSLWVGLGTYEQYF
-,once,TRBV19,TRBJ1-5,TGTGCCAGTAGTGGGGGGGGCAGACAGCCCCAGCATTTT,CASSGGGRQPQHF
-,-,TRBV18,TRBJ2-7,TGTGCCAGCTCAAACAGGGAGGGCGAGCAGTACTTC,CASSNREGEQYF
-,-,TRBV7-2,TRBJ2-7,TGTGCCAGCAGCCCCTGGGTGGGCGGGATCACCTACGAGCAGTACTTC,CASSPWVGGITYEQYF
TRBD1,-,TRBV18,TRBJ2-4,TGTGCCAGCTCACTTGGGACAGGATCCATTCAGTACTTC,CASSLGTGSIQYF
-,-,TRBV5-4,TRBJ1-4,TGTGCCAGCAGCCCCGCAGGGACCCCGGATGAAAAACTGTTTTTT,CASSPAGTPDEKLFF
-,-,TRBV7-9,TRBJ1-1,TGTGCCAGCAGCTTAGTTCAGGGGTCAAACACTGAAGCTTTCTTT,CASSLVQGSNTEAFF